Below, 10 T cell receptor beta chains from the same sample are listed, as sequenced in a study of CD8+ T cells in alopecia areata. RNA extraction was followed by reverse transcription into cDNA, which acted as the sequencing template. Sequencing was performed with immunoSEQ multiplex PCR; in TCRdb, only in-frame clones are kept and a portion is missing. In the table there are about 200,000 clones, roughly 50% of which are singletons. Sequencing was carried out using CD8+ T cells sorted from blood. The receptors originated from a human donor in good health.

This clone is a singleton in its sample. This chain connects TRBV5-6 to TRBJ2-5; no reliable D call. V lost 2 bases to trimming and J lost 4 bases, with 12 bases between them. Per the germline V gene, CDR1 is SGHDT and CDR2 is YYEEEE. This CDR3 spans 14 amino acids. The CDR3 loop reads CASSFLRFGETQYF. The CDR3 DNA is TGTGCCAGCAGCTTTCTAAGGTTCGGAGAGACCCAGTACTTC. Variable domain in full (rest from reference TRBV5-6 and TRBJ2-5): DAGVTQSPTHLIKTRGQQVTLRCSPKSGHDTVSWYQQALGQGPQFIFQYYEEEERQRGNFPDRFSGHQFPNYSSELNVNALLLGDSALYLCASSFLRFGETQYFGPGTRLLVL.

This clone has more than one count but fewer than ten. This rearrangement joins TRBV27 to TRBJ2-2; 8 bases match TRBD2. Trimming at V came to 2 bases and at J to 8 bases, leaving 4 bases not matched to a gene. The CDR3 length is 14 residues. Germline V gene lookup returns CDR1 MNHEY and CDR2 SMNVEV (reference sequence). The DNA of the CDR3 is TGTGCCAGCAGTTTACTAGCGGGCATGGGGGAGCTGTTTTTT. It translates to CASSLLAGMGELFF.

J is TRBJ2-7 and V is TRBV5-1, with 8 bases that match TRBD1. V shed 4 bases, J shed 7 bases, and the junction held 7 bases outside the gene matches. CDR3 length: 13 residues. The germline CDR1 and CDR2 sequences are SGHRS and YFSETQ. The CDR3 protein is CASSATGVWEQYF. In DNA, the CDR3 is TGCGCCAGCAGCGCGACAGGGGTCTGGGAGCAGTACTTC.

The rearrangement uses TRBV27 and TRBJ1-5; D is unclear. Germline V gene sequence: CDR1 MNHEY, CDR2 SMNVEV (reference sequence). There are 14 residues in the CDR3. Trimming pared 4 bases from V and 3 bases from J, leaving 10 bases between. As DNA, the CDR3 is TGTGCCAGCAGTTACCGGGTGCACAATCAGCCCCAGCATTTT. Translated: CASSYRVHNQPQHF.

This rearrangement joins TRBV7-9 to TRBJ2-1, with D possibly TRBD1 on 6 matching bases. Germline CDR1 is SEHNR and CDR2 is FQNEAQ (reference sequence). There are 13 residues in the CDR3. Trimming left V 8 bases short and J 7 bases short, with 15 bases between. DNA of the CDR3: TGTGCCAGCGGGCAGGGGCAGTGGAATGAGCAGTTCTTC. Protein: CASGQGQWNEQFF.

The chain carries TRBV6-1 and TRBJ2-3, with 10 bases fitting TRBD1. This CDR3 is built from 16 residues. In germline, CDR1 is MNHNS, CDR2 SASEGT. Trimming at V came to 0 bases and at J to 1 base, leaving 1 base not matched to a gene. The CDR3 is CASSEATGGGTDTQYF. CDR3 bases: TGTGCCAGCAGTGAAGCGACAGGGGGCGGCACAGATACGCAGTATTTT.

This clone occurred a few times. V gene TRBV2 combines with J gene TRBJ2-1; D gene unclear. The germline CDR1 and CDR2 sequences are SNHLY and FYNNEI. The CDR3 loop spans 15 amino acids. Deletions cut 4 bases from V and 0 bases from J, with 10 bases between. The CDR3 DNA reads TGTGCCAGCAGTGTGTTTCCAAGCTCCTACAATGAGCAGTTCTTC. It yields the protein CASSVFPSSYNEQFF.

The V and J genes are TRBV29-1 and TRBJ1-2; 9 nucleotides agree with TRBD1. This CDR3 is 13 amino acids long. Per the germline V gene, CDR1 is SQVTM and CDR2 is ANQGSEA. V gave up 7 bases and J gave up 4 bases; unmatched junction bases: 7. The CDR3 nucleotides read TGCAGCGCTCGGGACAGGGAGGCCTATGGCTACACCTTC. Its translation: CSARDREAYGYTF.

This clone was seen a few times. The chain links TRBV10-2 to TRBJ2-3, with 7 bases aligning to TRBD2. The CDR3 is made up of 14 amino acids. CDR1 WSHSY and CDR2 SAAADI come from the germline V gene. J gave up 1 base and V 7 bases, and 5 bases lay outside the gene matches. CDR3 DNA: TGCGCCAGCACCTTAGCGGGTCGCACAGATACGCAGTATTTT. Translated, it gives CASTLAGRTDTQYF.

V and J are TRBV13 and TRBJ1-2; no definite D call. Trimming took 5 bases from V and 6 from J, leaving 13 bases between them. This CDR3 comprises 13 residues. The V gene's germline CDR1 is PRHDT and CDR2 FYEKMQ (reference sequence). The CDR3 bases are TGTGCCAGCAGCGTACTCGGGAGCGATGGCTACACCTTC. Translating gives CASSVLGSDGYTF.